The 20 T cell receptor beta chains reported below all come from one sample, sequenced in a study of cytomegalovirus exposure and HLA in healthy donors listed by TCRdb under 2017. Libraries were built with the immunoSEQ multiplex PCR assay. For the multiplex PCR, a mixture combining 60 forward primers for TCR Vbeta segments and 13 reverse primers for TCR Jbeta segments was used. TCRdb obtained this table from immuneACCESS and retained in-frame rearrangements with V and J assigned. These tables miss some clones; where compared with another copy, unresolved V genes account for less than half of the shortfall, and the remainder is unexplained. For this sample the table gives around 150,000 clones, of which 75% to 90% were detected only once. The ten largest make up approximately 2.1% of the sample. The sample comprised PBMCs. The receptor source for this set is a woman aged 18-29 years in good health and CMV-seronegative.

This clone was counted once. The chain uses TRBV11-2 and TRBJ2-2; tentative D call: TRBD1 (5 bases). V shed 1 base and J shed 6 bases, with 15 bases lying between them. Germline values: CDR1 SGHAT, CDR2 FQNNGV. The CDR3 is 16 residues long. The chain's CDR3 is CASSLVRVEVAGELFF. The CDR3 coding sequence is TGTGCCAGCAGCTTAGTCAGGGTTGAGGTTGCCGGGGAGCTGTTTTTT.

J is TRBJ2-1 and V is TRBV10-3, with 9 bases lining up with TRBD2. CDR1 is ENHRY, CDR2 SYGVKD, per germline. There are 14 residues in the CDR3. The junction had 2 bases not matched to a gene; V was cut back by 4 bases and J by 4 bases. The chain's CDR3 is CAISALAGYNEQFF. The CDR3 nucleotides read TGTGCCATCAGTGCACTAGCGGGTTACAATGAGCAGTTCTTC.

The V gene is TRBV4-1, the J gene TRBJ1-2, with D possibly being TRBD1 (6 bases). This CDR3 has 15 residues. V was shortened by 2 bases and J by 8 bases, with 18 bases between the two germline ends. Germline CDR1 and CDR2: MGHRA and YSYEKL. The DNA for the CDR3 is TGCGCCAGCAGCCAACGGGAAGTGACAGGTTCCGGCTACACCTTC. It is translated as CASSQREVTGSGYTF.

The rearrangement uses TRBV10-1 and TRBJ1-4; D remains ambiguous. CDR3 length: 13 amino acids. Germline CDR1 is WNHNN and CDR2 is SYGVQD (reference sequence). V was pared by 3 bases and J by 7 bases, with 9 bases between. CDR3 loop: CASSEMEGEKLFF. The DNA for the CDR3 is TGCGCCAGCAGTGAAATGGAGGGTGAAAAACTGTTTTTT.

V and J are TRBV7-8 and TRBJ1-4, with D tentatively TRBD1 (6 bases). This CDR3 has 19 residues. Germline V gene data show CDR1 as SGHVS and CDR2 as FQNEAQ. V lost 5 bases and J lost 0, with 22 bases in between. The CDR3 here is CASSKYTGIGRTTNEKLFF. CDR3 bases: TGTGCCAGCAGCAAATATACAGGGATTGGTAGGACAACTAATGAAAAACTGTTTTTT.

The chain links TRBV5-8 to TRBJ2-5; 9 nucleotides match TRBD1. This CDR3 is built from 14 residues. The J segment lost 2 bases and the V segment lost 5 bases, leaving 4 bases of the junction unmatched. Germline CDR1 reads SGHTS; CDR2 reads YDEGEE. CDR3 loop: CASSPGTGQETQYF. The CDR3 DNA sequence: TGTGCCAGCAGTCCTGGGACAGGGCAAGAGACCCAGTACTTC.

The chain has TRBV2 and TRBJ1-4; the D gene is possibly TRBD1 (6 bases). V lost 7 bases and J lost 8, with 14 bases in between. The CDR3 has 13 amino acids. Germline loops: CDR1 SNHLY, CDR2 FYNNEI. The CDR3: CASKGGRGEKLFF. The CDR3 nucleotides read TGTGCCAGCAAGGGGGGGCGGGGGGAAAAACTGTTTTTT.

In its sample, this clone was seen a few times. The chain joins TRBV28 to TRBJ1-2; TRBD1 matches at 8 bases. The CDR3 contains 13 residues. Germline CDR1 and CDR2: MDHEN and SYDVKM. J was trimmed by 6 bases and V by 2 bases; bases with no gene match: 2. The CDR3 region has the DNA TGTGCCAGCAGTTTACCAGGGGGCGATGGCTACACCTTC. This translates into CASSLPGGDGYTF.

This clone was observed a handful of times. The chain joins TRBV11-2 to TRBJ1-2; D may be TRBD1 (5 bases). From germline, CDR1 is SGHAT and CDR2 FQNNGV. Trimming took off 5 bases at V and 0 bases at J, with 10 bases between the two ends. The CDR3 covers 14 residues. The CDR3 DNA is TGTGCCAGCAGCCTCGACAGATCTAACTATGGCTACACCTTC. It specifies CASSLDRSNYGYTF.

The V and J genes are TRBV4-1 and TRBJ2-7; TRBD1 matches at 8 bases. The CDR3 is 14 amino acids. The V and J ends lost 1 base and 3 bases, in that order; junction bases with no gene match: 2. Germline CDR1 is MGHRA and CDR2 is YSYEKL. CDR3 in DNA: TGCGCCAGCAGCCAAGGGGACAGGTTCTACGAGCAGTACTTC. Its protein is CASSQGDRFYEQYF.

The genes are TRBV11-3 and TRBJ2-2; 7 bases align to TRBD1. The V gene's germline CDR1 is SGHNT and CDR2 YENEEA. Trimming removed 5 bases from V and 2 bases from J; junction bases left unmatched: 11. This CDR3 region has 17 residues. Written as DNA, the CDR3 is TGTGCCAGCAGCACCTCCCGGGCAGGGGGTAACACCGGGGAGCTGTTTTTT. Its protein is CASSTSRAGGNTGELFF.

V and J are TRBV10-1 and TRBJ2-4, with 7 bases lining up with TRBD2. Germline loops: CDR1 WNHNN, CDR2 SYGVQD (reference sequence). This CDR3 contains 13 residues. With V trimmed by 3 bases and J by 7 bases, 3 bases remained unmatched. CDR3 DNA sequence: TGCGCCAGCAGTGAAGCGGGATCGAACATTCAGTACTTC. Translation gives CASSEAGSNIQYF.

The J gene is TRBJ1-1, the V gene TRBV18, with D hard to call. The ends were cut back, 2 bases at V and 6 bases at J, with 7 bases in the middle. Germline V CDR1 and CDR2: KGHSH, LQKENI. The CDR3 covers 12 residues. The chain's CDR3 is CASSPETAEAFF. The CDR3 DNA reads as TGTGCCAGCTCACCAGAAACAGCTGAAGCTTTCTTT.

The chain recombines TRBV19 with TRBJ1-2, with D unclear. Trimming took off 7 bases at V and 2 bases at J, with 14 bases between the two ends. Germline-derived CDR1 and CDR2 are LNHDA and SQIVND (reference sequence). This CDR3 spans 14 amino acids. The CDR3 sequence is CASTAGISNYGYTF. In nucleotides, the CDR3 is TGTGCCAGTACCGCGGGGATTTCCAACTATGGCTACACCTTC.

This clone was counted between two and nine times. The CDR3 reads CASRQGAFQPQHF. CDR3 nucleotide sequence: TGTGCCAGCAGACAGGGGGCTTTTCAGCCCCAGCATTTT. The chain carries TRBV28 and TRBJ1-5; TRBD1 aligns across 9 bases. The CDR3 runs 13 residues. J gave up 6 bases and V 6 bases, and 3 bases lay outside the gene matches. Germline V gives CDR1 MDHEN, CDR2 SYDVKM.

As DNA, the CDR3 is TGCGCCAGCAGCTCTCAGGGGGCTAACGGTGAAAAACTGTTTTTT. Translation gives CASSSQGANGEKLFF. The chain carries TRBV5-1 and TRBJ1-4, with 8 bases fitting TRBD1. The junction had 8 bases not matched to a gene; V was cut back by 3 bases and J by 7 bases. This CDR3 comprises 15 residues. The germline V gene has CDR1 SGHRS and CDR2 YFSETQ.

The chain joins TRBV9 to TRBJ2-6; tentatively, D is TRBD1 (6 bases). Germline CDR1 reads SGDLS; CDR2 reads YYNGEE. CDR3 length equals 13 residues. V was trimmed by 2 bases and J by 12 bases, leaving 12 bases between them. The CDR3 bases are TGTGCCAGCAGCGTTAAGTCAGGGGCCGTCCTGACTTTC. Its protein is CASSVKSGAVLTF.

This clone has only a few counts. As DNA, the CDR3 is TGTGCCAGCAGTGAGAACCGGGACAGGGACTCCTACGAGCAGTACTTC. The encoded protein is CASSENRDRDSYEQYF. The chain has TRBV25-1 and TRBJ2-7, with 9 bases fitting TRBD1. V shed 3 bases, J shed 0 bases, and the junction held 6 bases outside the gene matches. This CDR3 contains 16 residues. The germline gives CDR1 MGHDK, CDR2 SYGVNS.

V gene TRBV5-1 combines with J gene TRBJ2-7, with a weak D call TRBD1 (5 bases). The V end lost 1 base, the J end lost 3 bases, and 11 bases lay between the germline ends. This CDR3 is 14 amino acids long. Germline CDR1 is SGHRS and CDR2 is YFSETQ. CDR3 DNA: TGCGCCAGCAGCTTGACAGGCCTGGACTACGAGCAGTACTTC. This sequence encodes CASSLTGLDYEQYF.

The V gene is TRBV14, the J gene TRBJ1-4, with TRBD1 matching 10 bases. J lost 7 bases, V lost 3 bases, and 14 bases had no gene match. Germline CDR1 SGHDN, CDR2 FVKESK. The CDR3 contains 18 residues. In nucleotides, the CDR3 is TGTGCCAGCAGCCAGGCGGGACAGGGGTGGGGAGCCCCTGAAAAACTGTTTTTT. Translated, it gives CASSQAGQGWGAPEKLFF.